The 29 T cell receptor beta chains presented below share a single source sample, sequenced in a study of T cell responses to AZD1222 COVID-19 vaccine. The repertoire was sequenced with immunoSEQ multiplex PCR; TCRdb's copy has only in-frame clones and lacks some. This sample carries under 150,000 clones, nearly 95% of them seen once, and the ten largest clones take roughly 0.9%. The input for sequencing was peripheral blood, taken on day 0 of AZD1222 vaccination. The receptors were gathered from an adult in good health.

This chain uses TRBV5-1 with TRBJ1-2; 10 bases line up with TRBD1. CDR3 length: 14 residues. Germline V gene data show CDR1 as SGHRS and CDR2 as YFSETQ. The V and J ends lost 0 bases and 6 bases, in that order; junction bases with no gene match: 2. The CDR3 coding sequence is TGCGCCAGCAGCTTGGCCGGACAGGGGGATGGCTACACCTTC. Amino acids: CASSLAGQGDGYTF.

The V call is TRBV3-1 (or the pseudogene TRBV3-2), the J call TRBJ1-1; D remains unclear. The germline V and J ends were trimmed by 3 bases and 0 bases, with 8 bases remaining between them. Germline V gene data show CDR1 as LGHDT and CDR2 as YNNKEL (reference sequence). This CDR3 has 14 residues. The CDR3 is CASSHEGLNTEAFF. The CDR3 DNA follows: TGTGCCAGCAGCCACGAGGGATTGAACACTGAAGCTTTCTTT.

This clone was detected once. V is TRBV10-3 and J is TRBJ2-1; D is unclear. Germline CDR1 ENHRY, CDR2 SYGVKD. V shed 2 bases and J shed 8 bases, with 7 bases lying between them. The CDR3 extends over 12 amino acids. This CDR3 is CAISEGVHEQFF. CDR3 DNA sequence: TGTGCCATCAGTGAGGGGGTCCATGAGCAGTTCTTC.

The chain uses TRBV6-6 and TRBJ1-1; TRBD1 matches at 10 bases. After removal of 2 bases from V and 3 bases from J, the junction contained 0 bases not matched to a gene. CDR1 is MNHNY and CDR2 is SVGAGI in the germline V gene (reference sequence). The CDR3 sequence is 14 residues long. The CDR3 coding sequence is TGTGCCAGCAGTTACGGGACAGGGGACACTGAAGCTTTCTTT. It is translated as CASSYGTGDTEAFF.

The V and J genes are TRBV5-1 and TRBJ1-6; D ambiguous. The CDR3 is 16 residues long. With 1 base removed from V and 0 bases from J, the gap between germline ends came to 8 bases. Looked up from germline, CDR1 is SGHRS and CDR2 is YFSETQ. The CDR3 bases are TGCGCCAGCAGCTTGACGGCGAGCTCCTATAATTCACCCCTCCACTTT. It translates to CASSLTASSYNSPLHF.

The J gene is TRBJ1-5, the V gene TRBV10-3; perhaps TRBD1 as D (5 bases). Deletions cut 8 bases from V and 5 bases from J, with 16 bases between. Germline assignment: CDR1 ENHRY and CDR2 SYGVKD. CDR3 length: 14 residues. CDR3 amino acids: CAIGDSRRHQPQHF. CDR3 nucleotide sequence: TGTGCCATCGGGGACTCGCGCCGCCATCAGCCCCAGCATTTT.

This clone showed up just once. The V call is TRBV12-3 or TRBV12-4, the J call TRBJ1-1; possibly TRBD1 for D (5 bases). The CDR3 extends over 12 amino acids. The V and J ends lost 3 bases and 11 bases respectively, with 13 bases between them. CDR3 DNA sequence: TGTGCCAGCAGTTTTTATCAGGGTGAGGCTTTCTTT. The encoded protein is CASSFYQGEAFF.

The rearrangement uses TRBV5-1 and TRBJ1-6, with TRBD1 as a possible D gene (5 bases). The CDR3 covers 15 residues. Germline CDR1 is SGHRS and CDR2 is YFSETQ. The germline V and J ends were trimmed by 3 bases and 5 bases, with 12 bases remaining between them. CDR3 sequence reads: CASSSRVGDNSPLHF. CDR3 nucleotide sequence: TGCGCCAGCAGCTCCCGCGTGGGGGATAATTCACCCCTCCACTTT. The full variable domain, with the rest looked up from reference TRBV5-1 and TRBJ1-6, is KAGVTQTPRYLIKTRGQQVTLSCSPISGHRSVSWYQQTPGQGLQFLFEYFSETQRNKGNFPGRFSGRQFSNSRSEMNVSTLELGDSALYLCASSSRVGDNSPLHFGNGTRLTVT.

The V and J genes are TRBV12-3 or TRBV12-4 and TRBJ1-2, with D tentatively TRBD1 (5 bases). Trimming removed 8 bases at V and 5 bases at J, with 15 bases between. The CDR3 has 13 amino acids. The CDR3: CASGREVTYGYTF. CDR3 DNA sequence: TGTGCCAGCGGCAGGGAGGTTACTTATGGCTACACCTTC.

J is TRBJ2-1 and V is TRBV4-2, with D possibly TRBD1 on 6 matching bases. V was trimmed by 1 base and J by 5 bases, leaving 15 bases between them. The CDR3 covers 16 residues. CDR1 is LGHNA and CDR2 is YNFKEQ in the germline V gene. CDR3 in amino acids: CASSQGNGQSNNEQFF. The CDR3 region has the DNA TGTGCCAGCAGCCAAGGGAATGGACAGAGCAACAATGAGCAGTTCTTC.

This clone was seen a few times. One junction end does not reproduce the germline sequence, and a read error may be involved. The rearrangement uses TRBV6-1 and TRBJ1-1; 8 bases agree with TRBD1. The CDR3 totals 15 residues. Germline values: CDR1 MNHNS, CDR2 SASEGT. The CDR3 DNA reads TGTGCCAGCAGTAAAGCAGGGGGCGATGGCACTGAAGCTTTCTTT. Amino acid sequence: CASSKAGGDGTEAFF.

The V gene is TRBV4-2, the J gene TRBJ1-1; 7 bases are a match to TRBD1. Trimming cost V 3 bases and J 10 bases; bases outside gene matches: 11. CDR1 LGHNA and CDR2 YNFKEQ come from the germline V gene. This CDR3 is 14 amino acids long. CDR3 protein: CASSQGDSHRGAFF. The CDR3, as DNA: TGTGCCAGCAGCCAGGGGGACAGTCATAGGGGAGCTTTCTTT.

The chain has TRBV7-9 and TRBJ1-2; D may be TRBD1 (5 bases). This CDR3 is built from 16 residues. Trimming cost V 5 bases and J 0 bases, with 16 bases left between them. Per the germline V gene, CDR1 is SEHNR and CDR2 is FQNEAQ (reference sequence). CDR3 sequence (DNA): TGTGCCAGCAGCCCGACCGGGACGGCGTCTAACTATGGCTACACCTTC. It translates to CASSPTGTASNYGYTF.

This chain uses TRBV29-1 with TRBJ2-3, with D possibly TRBD2 on 5 matching bases. CDR3 length equals 12 residues. The ends were cut back, 7 bases at V and 4 bases at J, with 12 bases in the middle. Germline values: CDR1 SQVTM, CDR2 ANQGSEA. The DNA of the CDR3 is TGCAGCGCAACTGGAGCGGCAGATACGCAGTATTTT. Protein: CSATGAADTQYF.

The chain uses TRBV5-1 and TRBJ2-5, with unresolved D. The CDR3 extends over 11 amino acids. Trimming left V 1 base short and J 3 bases short, with 1 base between. Germline assignment: CDR1 SGHRS and CDR2 YFSETQ. The CDR3 is CASSLKETQYF. In DNA, the CDR3 is TGCGCCAGCAGCTTGAAAGAGACCCAGTACTTC.

The chain couples TRBV11-2 to TRBJ1-3, with 8 bases identical to TRBD1. CDR1 is SGHAT, CDR2 FQNNGV, per germline. CDR3 length: 15 amino acids. J gave up 2 bases and V 2 bases, and 2 bases lay outside the gene matches. The CDR3 DNA sequence: TGTGCCAGCAGCTTAACGACAGGGGCTGGAAACACCATATATTTT. As protein: CASSLTTGAGNTIYF.

V is TRBV27 and J is TRBJ1-4; tentative D call: TRBD1 (6 bases). Between the trimmed V and J ends, which lost 5 bases and 2 bases, there was a span of 15 bases. The germline V gene has CDR1 MNHEY and CDR2 SMNVEV (reference sequence). The CDR3 sequence is 16 residues long. The CDR3 reads CASSPLGGATNEKLFF. The CDR3 DNA sequence: TGTGCCAGCAGTCCCCTCGGGGGCGCGACTAATGAAAAACTGTTTTTT.

This rearrangement joins TRBV18 to TRBJ2-7; maybe TRBD1 (6 bases). V shed 0 bases and J shed 2 bases, with 8 bases lying between them. CDR1 is KGHSH, CDR2 LQKENI, per germline. The CDR3 contains 14 residues. The CDR3 DNA reads as TGTGCCAGCTCACCACCAACAGGGACCTACGAGCAGTACTTC. Protein product: CASSPPTGTYEQYF. The entire variable domain, with the rest obtained from reference TRBV18 and TRBJ2-7, is as follows: NAGVMQNPRHLVRRRGQEARLRCSPMKGHSHVYWYRQLPEEGLKFMVYLQKENIIDESGMPKERFSAEFPKEGPSILRIQQVVRGDSAAYFCASSPPTGTYEQYFGPGTRLTVT.

This sequence joins TRBV10-3 and TRBJ1-5, with a tentative D call TRBD1 (6 bases). The V end was cut by 11 bases, the J end by 3 bases, with 17 bases between. CDR3 length: 14 residues. Germline V lookup: CDR1 ENHRY, CDR2 SYGVKD. CDR3 loop: CASGGQGYNQPQHF. CDR3 in DNA: TGTGCCTCCGGGGGGCAGGGGTACAATCAGCCCCAGCATTTT.

V and J are TRBV6-7 and TRBJ1-4; 7 positions agree with TRBD1. TRBV6-7 is labeled an ORF, and its function is uncertain. V trimming: 6 bases; J trimming: 7 bases; junction bases outside the gene matches: 14. The length of the CDR3 is 16 residues. CDR3 sequence reads: CASSYEHTGAGEKLFF. The CDR3 nucleotides are TGTGCCAGCAGCTACGAACATACAGGGGCGGGTGAAAAACTGTTTTTT.

The V gene is TRBV6-4, the J gene TRBJ2-2; D unresolved. The CDR3 is 15 amino acids. The V and J ends lost 3 bases and 4 bases respectively, with 12 bases between them. Germline V lookup: CDR1 MRHNA, CDR2 SNTAGT. The CDR3 region is CASSENGPFTGELFF. The CDR3 bases are TGTGCCAGCAGTGAAAATGGGCCATTCACCGGGGAGCTGTTTTTT.

The rearrangement uses TRBV27 and TRBJ1-2, with D possibly matching TRBD1 (6 bases). V was shortened by 6 bases and J by 6 bases, with 14 bases between the two germline ends. The CDR3 runs to 13 residues. Germline values: CDR1 MNHEY, CDR2 SMNVEV (reference sequence). The CDR3 sequence is CASSWSAGDGYTF. In DNA, the CDR3 is TGTGCCAGCAGCTGGTCGGCAGGGGATGGCTACACCTTC.

The rearrangement links TRBV6-6 to TRBJ2-7; TRBD2 matches at 12 bases. The CDR3 loop spans 17 amino acids. The germline CDR1 and CDR2 sequences are MNHNY and SVGAGI (reference sequence). The ends lost 5 bases at V and 3 bases at J; junction bases unmatched: 11. CDR3 nucleotide sequence: TGTGCCAGCAGTCCTAGCGGGGGGGCTATTGGTATCTACGAGCAGTACTTC. Its protein product is CASSPSGGAIGIYEQYF.

The rearrangement uses TRBV24-1 and TRBJ1-2, with D possibly matching TRBD1 (5 bases). V was trimmed by 3 bases and J by 8 bases, leaving 15 bases between them. This CDR3 has 14 amino acids. Germline CDR1 and CDR2: KGHDR and SFDVKD. CDR3 sequence reads: CATSDPKRGGGYTF. In nucleotides, the CDR3 is TGTGCCACCAGTGATCCGAAGAGGGGCGGCGGCTACACCTTC.

The chain combines TRBV7-2 with TRBJ2-3, with 10 nucleotides matching TRBD2. Trimming removed 3 bases from V and 11 bases from J; junction bases left unmatched: 14. In germline, CDR1 is SGHTA, CDR2 FQGNSA. This CDR3 contains 16 residues. CDR3 sequence (DNA): TGTGCCAGCAGCTTTTCCGGGACTAGCGCCCCGCTCGGGCAGTATTTT. Translating gives CASSFSGTSAPLGQYF.

This clone was observed once. The chain has TRBV19 and TRBJ2-7, with 12 bases matching TRBD1. The CDR3 covers 16 residues. The J segment lost 4 bases and the V segment lost 6 bases, leaving 10 bases of the junction unmatched. Germline CDR1 LNHDA, CDR2 SQIVND (reference sequence). The DNA for the CDR3 is TGTGCCAGTAGCCCAAGGGGGACAGGGGGCAGTTACGAGCAGTACTTC. This encodes CASSPRGTGGSYEQYF.

The J gene is TRBJ1-1, the V gene TRBV5-5; D is unresolved. This CDR3 is 15 amino acids long. Germline loops: CDR1 SGHKS, CDR2 YYEKEE (reference sequence). V dropped 6 bases and J dropped 10 bases, with 25 bases sitting between them. CDR3 in amino acids: CASNNHRATIPRAFF. CDR3 nucleotides: TGTGCCAGCAACAACCACCGGGCTACCATCCCACGAGCTTTCTTT. The whole variable domain, filled in from reference TRBV5-5 and TRBJ1-1, reads DAGVTQSPTHLIKTRGQQVTLRCSPISGHKSVSWYQQVLGQGPQFIFQYYEKEERGRGNFPDRFSARQFPNYSSELNVNALLLGDSALYLCASNNHRATIPRAFFGQGTRLTVV.

V gene TRBV13 combines with J gene TRBJ1-1; 8 bases map to TRBD1. Germline lookup yields CDR1 PRHDT and CDR2 FYEKMQ (reference sequence). The CDR3 is made up of 14 amino acids. The J segment lost 2 bases and the V segment lost 5 bases, leaving 4 bases of the junction unmatched. The CDR3 is CASSKDRANTEAFF. In nucleotides, the CDR3 is TGTGCCAGCAGCAAGGACAGGGCAAACACTGAAGCTTTCTTT.

The chain employs TRBV6-1 and TRBJ1-1; D is unresolved. The CDR3 is made up of 13 amino acids. Germline V gene data show CDR1 as MNHNS and CDR2 as SASEGT. The germline V and J ends were trimmed by 2 bases and 6 bases, with 10 bases remaining between them. CDR3 coding DNA: TGTGCCAGCAGTGAAACGGCGCACTCTGAAGCTTTCTTT. Amino acids: CASSETAHSEAFF.